This TCR beta chain stems from a study of blood T cell repertoires in COVID-19. Study background: From the United States, Italy and Spain came samples of acute and convalescent COVID-19. Sources were T cells, B-cell-depleted T cells, or PBMCs; the material itself was cDNA or gDNA.

Original methodology: Amplification from reference gene primers served as the basis for estimated nucleated cell counts. Profiled with immunoSEQ multiplex PCR; TCRdb holds only in-frame clones, not every one. V and J calls plus clone size are reproduced from that table; the DNA served to infer D and trimming. The sample records hundreds of thousands of clones, 88% being singletons. Germline values: CDR1 SGHTA, CDR2 FQGNSA. V lost 1 base and J lost 6; bases outside the gene matches: 9. The CDR3 covers 15 residues. Sequenced: peripheral blood. This receptor was taken from a woman between 50 and 59 years old with active or convalescent COVID-19. The chain links TRBV7-2 to TRBJ2-7, with 7 bases lining up with TRBD1. The CDR3 DNA follows: TGTGCCAGCAGCTTAGAGCGAAGGGGGCGTGGCGAGCAGTACTTC. It is translated as CASSLERRGRGEQYF. Drawing the rest from reference TRBV7-2 and TRBJ2-7, the complete variable domain is GAGVSQSPSNKVTEKGKDVELRCDPISGHTALYWYRQSLGQGLEFLIYFQGNSAPDKSGLPSDRFSAERTGGSVSTLTIQRTQQEDSAVYLCASSLERRGRGEQYFGPGTRLTVT.